This entry is about one TCR beta chain. Its specificity is unknown. Second-dose recipients at about 4 or about 12 weeks were treated as one pooled group. In germline, CDR1 is MRHNA, CDR2 SNTAGT. CDR3 length equals 14 residues. Trimming left V 8 bases short and J 6 bases short, with 14 bases between. The protocol was immunoSEQ multiplex PCR, while the TCRdb copy is restricted to in-frame clones and leaves out a portion. The sample yields under 150,000 clones, 88% seen once. The data are from a study of T cell responses to AZD1222 COVID-19 vaccine. Study conclusions and caveats: Of the AZD1222 recipients, only 5 or 6 were seropositive at baseline. The donors showed a predominance of white British ancestry and of females, with possible underestimation of clonal diversity. Spike-wide vaccine-associated CD4 TCRs dominated at 160-218 and 743-854.

The sequencing here drew on peripheral blood, taken 28 days after the second AZD1222 dose. The gene calls are TRBV6-4 and TRBJ1-6; D possibly corresponds to TRBD1 (5 bases). The sequence came from an adult who received the AZD1222 COVID-19 vaccine. CDR3 bases: TGTGCCAGCGCTACGGGGCACCTTAATTCACCCCTCCACTTT. Its translation is CASATGHLNSPLHF.